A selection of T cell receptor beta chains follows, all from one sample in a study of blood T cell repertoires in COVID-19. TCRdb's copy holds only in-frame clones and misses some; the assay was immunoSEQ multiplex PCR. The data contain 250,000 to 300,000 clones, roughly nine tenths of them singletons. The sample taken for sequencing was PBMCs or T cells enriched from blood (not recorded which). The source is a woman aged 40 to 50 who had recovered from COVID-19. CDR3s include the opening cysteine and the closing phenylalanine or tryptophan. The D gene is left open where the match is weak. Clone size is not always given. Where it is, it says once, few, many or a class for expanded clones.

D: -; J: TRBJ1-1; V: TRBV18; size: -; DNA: TGTGCCAGCTCACCCGCACTGCGGGGATCGAACACTGAAGCTTTCTTT; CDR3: CASSPALRGSNTEAFF
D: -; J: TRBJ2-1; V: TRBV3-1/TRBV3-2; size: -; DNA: TGTGCCAGCAGCACCAGGGGTCGGAGCTCCTACAATGAGCAGTTCTTC; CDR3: CASSTRGRSSYNEQFF
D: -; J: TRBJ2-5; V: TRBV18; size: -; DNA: TGTGCCAGCTCACTACAGAGATTCCAAGAGACCCAGTACTTC; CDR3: CASSLQRFQETQYF
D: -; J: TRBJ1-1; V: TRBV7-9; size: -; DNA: TGTGCCAGCAGCTTAGAGGGGTTTACTGAAGCTTTCTTT; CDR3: CASSLEGFTEAFF
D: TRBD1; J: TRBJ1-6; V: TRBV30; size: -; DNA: TGTGCCTGGGACGCCGGGACAGTCCTCGGATCACCCCTCCACTTT; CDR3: CAWDAGTVLGSPLHF
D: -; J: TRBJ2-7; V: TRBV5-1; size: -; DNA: TGCGCCAGCAGCTTGCTCGGAGACAGGTACTACGGGCAGTACTTC; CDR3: CASSLLGDRYYGQYF
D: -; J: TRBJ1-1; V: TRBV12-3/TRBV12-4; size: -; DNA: TGTGCCAGCAGTTTGGTAGAGAACACTGAAGCTTTCTTT; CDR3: CASSLVENTEAFF
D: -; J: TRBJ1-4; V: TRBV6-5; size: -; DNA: TGTGCCAGCAAATCGTCTCCCCGGGCTAATGAAAAACTGTTTTTT; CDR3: CASKSSPRANEKLFF
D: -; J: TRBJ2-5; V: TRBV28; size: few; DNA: TGTGCCAGCAGGCATTTAGAGGAGACCCAGTACTTC; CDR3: CASRHLEETQYF
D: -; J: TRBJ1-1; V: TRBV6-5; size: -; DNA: TGTGCCAGCAGTTTCGCCGAGACAGCGAGAGCTTTCTTT; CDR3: CASSFAETARAFF
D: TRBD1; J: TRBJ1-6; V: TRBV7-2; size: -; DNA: TGTGCCAGCAGCTTAGTAACAGGGGGGTCACCCCTCCACTTT; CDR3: CASSLVTGGSPLHF
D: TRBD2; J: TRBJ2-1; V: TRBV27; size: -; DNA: TGTGCCAGCAGTTTACCGGGAGGGGTATACAATGAGCAGTTCTTC; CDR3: CASSLPGGVYNEQFF
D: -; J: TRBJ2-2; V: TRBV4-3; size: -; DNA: TGCGCCAGCAGCCAAGGGGACTGGCGGGTTACGAACACCGGGGAGCTGTTTTTT; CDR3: CASSQGDWRVTNTGELFF
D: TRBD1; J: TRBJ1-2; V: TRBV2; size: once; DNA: TGTGCCAGCAGTCCGACAGGGGAGAATGGCTACACCTTC; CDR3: CASSPTGENGYTF
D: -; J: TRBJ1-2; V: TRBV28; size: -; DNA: TGTGCCAGCAGTTCATCAGATAACTATGGCTACACCTTC; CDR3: CASSSSDNYGYTF
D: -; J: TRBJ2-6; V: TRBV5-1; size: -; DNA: TGCGCCAGCAGCTTACAGGGCCCGGTGTCTGGGGCCAACGTCCTGACTTTC; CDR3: CASSLQGPVSGANVLTF
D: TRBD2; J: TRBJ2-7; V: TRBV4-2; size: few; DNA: TGTGCCAGCAGCCAAGATTGGACTAGCGGGAGCTACGAGCAGTACTTC; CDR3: CASSQDWTSGSYEQYF
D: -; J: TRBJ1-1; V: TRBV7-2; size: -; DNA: TGTGCCAGCAGCTTAGCCCAGGGAGGGGACACTGAAGCTTTCTTT; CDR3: CASSLAQGGDTEAFF
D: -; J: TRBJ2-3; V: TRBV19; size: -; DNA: TGTGCCAGTAAGGCAGGGGTGACAGATACGCAGTATTTT; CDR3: CASKAGVTDTQYF
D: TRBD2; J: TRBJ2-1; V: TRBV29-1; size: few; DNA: TGCAGCGTTTCAGGACTAGCGGGAGACAGTGAGCAGTTCTTC; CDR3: CSVSGLAGDSEQFF
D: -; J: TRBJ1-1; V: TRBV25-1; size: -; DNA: TGTGCCAGCAGTACCGGGACGGGGGCTGAAGCTTTCTTT; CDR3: CASSTGTGAEAFF
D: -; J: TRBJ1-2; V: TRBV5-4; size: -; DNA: TGTGCCAGCAGCCGTCCGGGGGATGATGGCTACACCTTC; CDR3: CASSRPGDDGYTF
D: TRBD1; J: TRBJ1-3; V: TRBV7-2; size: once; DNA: TGTGCCAGCGGAAAACAGGGGAACACCATATATTTT; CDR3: CASGKQGNTIYF
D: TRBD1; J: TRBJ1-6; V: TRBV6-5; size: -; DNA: TGTGCCAGCAGTTATGGGGGACAGATTTATAATTCACCCCTCCACTTT; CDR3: CASSYGGQIYNSPLHF
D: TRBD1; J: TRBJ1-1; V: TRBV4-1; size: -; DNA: TGCGCCAGCAGCCAACCCGTCGGGGACAGCAACACTGAAGCTTTCTTT; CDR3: CASSQPVGDSNTEAFF
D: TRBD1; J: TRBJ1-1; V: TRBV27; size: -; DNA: TGTGCCAGCGGACAGGGCGGGAGCACTGAAGCTTTCTTT; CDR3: CASGQGGSTEAFF
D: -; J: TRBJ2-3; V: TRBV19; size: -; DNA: TGTGCCAGTAGCGATAGCACGGTTGTGGGAGATACGCAGTATTTT; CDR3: CASSDSTVVGDTQYF
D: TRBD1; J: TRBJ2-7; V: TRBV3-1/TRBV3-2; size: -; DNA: TGTGCCAGCAGCCGGAGGACAGGGACCGAGCAGTACTTC; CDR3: CASSRRTGTEQYF
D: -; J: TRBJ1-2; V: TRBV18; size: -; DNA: TGTGCCAGCTCACCGCACAGGGCATCCGCTGGGCATGGCTACACCTTC; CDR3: CASSPHRASAGHGYTF
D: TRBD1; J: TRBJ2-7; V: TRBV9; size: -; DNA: TGTGCCAGCAGCGTACAGACCGGGACAGACCAGGAGCAGTACTTC; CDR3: CASSVQTGTDQEQYF
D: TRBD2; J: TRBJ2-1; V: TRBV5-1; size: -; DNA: TGCGCCAGCAGCTTGGCTAGCGGGAACCATGAGCAGTTCTTC; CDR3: CASSLASGNHEQFF
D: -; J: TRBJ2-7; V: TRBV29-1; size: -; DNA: TGCAGCGCCGGGACTTCCTACGAGCAGTACTTC; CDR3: CSAGTSYEQYF
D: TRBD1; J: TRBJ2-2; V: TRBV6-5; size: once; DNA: TGTGCCAGCCGGGACAGGGGGCGATGGGGGGAGCTGTTTTTT; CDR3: CASRDRGRWGELFF
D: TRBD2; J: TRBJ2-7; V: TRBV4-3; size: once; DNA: TGCGCCAGCAGTCAGAGACTAGCGGGAGACGAGCAGTACTTC; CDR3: CASSQRLAGDEQYF
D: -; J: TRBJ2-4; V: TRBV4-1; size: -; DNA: TGCGCCAGCAGCCAAGATGACTTTATAGCCAAAAACATTCAGTACTTC; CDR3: CASSQDDFIAKNIQYF
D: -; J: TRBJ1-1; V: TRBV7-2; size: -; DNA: TGTGCCAGCAGCCCCGACGGGTATTACTACACTGAAGCTTTCTTT; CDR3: CASSPDGYYYTEAFF
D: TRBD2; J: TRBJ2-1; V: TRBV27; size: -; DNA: TGTGCCAGCAGTTTACGTCTAGCGGTCCGGGAGCAGTTCTTC; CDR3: CASSLRLAVREQFF
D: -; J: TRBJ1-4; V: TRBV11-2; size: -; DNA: TGTGCCAGCAGCTCAGACAATGGAGGAGAAAAACTGTTTTTT; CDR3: CASSSDNGGEKLFF